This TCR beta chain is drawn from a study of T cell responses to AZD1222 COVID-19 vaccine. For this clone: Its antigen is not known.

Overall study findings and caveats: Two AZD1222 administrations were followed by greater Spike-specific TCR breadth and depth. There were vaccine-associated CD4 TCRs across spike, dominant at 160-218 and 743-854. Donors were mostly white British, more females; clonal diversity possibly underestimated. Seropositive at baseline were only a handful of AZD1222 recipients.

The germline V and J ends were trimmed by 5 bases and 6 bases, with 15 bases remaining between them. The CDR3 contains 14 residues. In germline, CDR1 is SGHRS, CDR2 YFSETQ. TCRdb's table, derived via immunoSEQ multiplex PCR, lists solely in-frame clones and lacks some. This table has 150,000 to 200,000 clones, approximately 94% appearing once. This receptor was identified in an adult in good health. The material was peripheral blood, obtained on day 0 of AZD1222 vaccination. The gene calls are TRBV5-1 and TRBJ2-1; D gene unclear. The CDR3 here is CASSSLDPGNEQFF. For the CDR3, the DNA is TGCGCCAGCAGTTCGCTGGATCCGGGCAATGAGCAGTTCTTC.